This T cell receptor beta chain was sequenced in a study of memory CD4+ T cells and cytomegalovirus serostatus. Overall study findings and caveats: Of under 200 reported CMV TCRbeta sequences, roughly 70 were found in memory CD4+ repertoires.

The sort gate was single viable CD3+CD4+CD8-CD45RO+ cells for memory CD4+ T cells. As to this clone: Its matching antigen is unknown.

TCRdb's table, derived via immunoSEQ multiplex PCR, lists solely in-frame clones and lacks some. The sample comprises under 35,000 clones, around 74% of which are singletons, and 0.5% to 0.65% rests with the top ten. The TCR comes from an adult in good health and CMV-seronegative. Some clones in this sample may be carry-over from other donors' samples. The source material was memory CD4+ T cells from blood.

The CDR3 sequence: CASSQAPGGLNEQYF. The DNA of the CDR3 is TGCGCCAGCAGCCAAGCTCCGGGGGGGCTCAACGAGCAGTACTTC. The chain combines TRBV4-3 with TRBJ2-7; 8 nucleotides agree with TRBD2. V lost 1 base to trimming and J lost 5 bases; unmatched junction nucleotides: 7. This CDR3 has 15 amino acids. Germline assignment: CDR1 LGHNA and CDR2 YSLEER.